These 13 T cell receptor beta chains originate from one sample sequenced in a study of a mutant IDH1 vaccine in newly diagnosed glioma. The table came from immunoSEQ multiplex PCR; TCRdb's copy has only in-frame clones and leaves some out. Here the sample spans around 67,000 clones, 80% to 90% being singletons. Time point of the sample: baseline, week 1 (first vaccination visit). Regarding treatment: pre-vaccination baseline after standard-of-care therapy. The source was peripheral blood mononuclear cells (PBMCs), collected from a glioma patient treated with radiotherapy, temozolomide or both. The receptors shown here come from a woman younger than 35 with glioma. Some clones in this sample may be carry-over from other donors' samples.

This clone was counted only a few times. The genes are TRBV5-6 and TRBJ1-1; D ambiguous. The CDR3 has 13 amino acids. The germline V gene encodes CDR1 SGHDT and CDR2 YYEEEE. With 0 bases removed from V and 1 base from J, the gap between germline ends came to 4 bases. The CDR3 nucleotides are TGTGCCAGCAGCTTGGGACCGAACACTGAAGCTTTCTTT. Protein: CASSLGPNTEAFF.

The rearrangement uses TRBV7-8 and TRBJ2-5, with 10 bases matching TRBD2. The ends lost 5 bases at V and 4 bases at J; junction bases unmatched: 7. Germline V CDR1 and CDR2: SGHVS, FQNEAQ. The CDR3 has 15 amino acids. The CDR3 DNA sequence: TGTGCCAGCAGCCTCCAGCGGGGGGGCCGAGAGACCCAGTACTTC. Amino acids: CASSLQRGGRETQYF.

This clone was detected only a few times. The chain joins TRBV6-6 to TRBJ1-6; TRBD1 is a possible D gene (5 bases). V was trimmed by 6 bases and J by 7 bases, leaving 13 bases between them. The CDR3 spans 14 residues. The germline V gene encodes CDR1 MNHNY and CDR2 SVGAGI (reference sequence). The CDR3 sequence: CASRYPGPNSPLHF. CDR3 DNA: TGTGCCAGCAGATATCCGGGACCCAATTCACCCCTCCACTTT.

The chain combines TRBV20-1 with TRBJ2-3; D call uncertain. The CDR3 length is 11 residues. Germline V gene lookup returns CDR1 DFQATT and CDR2 SNEGSKA (reference sequence). V was shortened by 6 bases and J by 4 bases, with 8 bases between the two germline ends. CDR3: CSAVAADTQYF. CDR3 in DNA: TGCAGTGCCGTAGCAGCAGATACGCAGTATTTT.

This sequence joins TRBV6-1 and TRBJ2-7; D may correspond to TRBD1 or TRBD2 (6 bases each). Germline V gene data show CDR1 as MNHNS and CDR2 as SASEGT. The CDR3 spans 15 residues. V lost 1 base and J lost 3, with 13 bases in between. This chain's CDR3 is CASSEEGGGSYEQYF. Written as DNA, the CDR3 is TGTGCCAGCAGTGAAGAAGGGGGAGGAAGCTACGAGCAGTACTTC.

The V gene is TRBV5-4, the J gene TRBJ2-2; 8 bases align to TRBD1. Per the germline V gene, CDR1 is SGHNT and CDR2 is YYREEE (reference sequence). The CDR3 sequence is 17 residues long. V shed 4 bases, J shed 2 bases, and the junction held 10 bases outside the gene matches. This CDR3 is CASSLGGQVINTGELFF. In DNA, the CDR3 is TGTGCCAGCAGCCTGGGGGGACAGGTCATCAACACCGGGGAGCTGTTTTTT. The full variable domain, its missing parts supplied by reference TRBV5-4 and TRBJ2-2, is ETGVTQSPTHLIKTRGQQVTLRCSSQSGHNTVSWYQQALGQGPQFIFQYYREEENGRGNFPPRFSGLQFPNYSSELNVNALELDDSALYLCASSLGGQVINTGELFFGEGSRLTVL.

The chain joins TRBV7-2 to TRBJ2-5; perhaps TRBD2 as D (5 bases). The CDR3 sequence is 14 residues long. Looked up from germline, CDR1 is SGHTA and CDR2 is FQGNSA. V lost 1 base and J 9 bases, leaving 15 bases between the germline ends. The CDR3 DNA follows: TGTGCCAGCAGCTTAGATTTCACCCCGAGGGCCCAGTACTTC. It encodes CASSLDFTPRAQYF.

This chain uses TRBV27 with TRBJ2-7; 10 nucleotides match TRBD2. The CDR3 length is 15 residues. After removal of 10 bases from V and 3 bases from J, the junction contained 12 bases not matched to a gene. The V gene's germline CDR1 is MNHEY and CDR2 SMNVEV (reference sequence). CDR3 residues: CATTTWTSGRYEQYF. In nucleotides, the CDR3 is TGTGCCACAACCACGTGGACTAGCGGACGCTACGAGCAGTACTTC.

V usage is TRBV6-5 and J usage is TRBJ1-6; D remains unclear. The CDR3 contains 15 residues. V was shortened by 7 bases and J by 6 bases, with 16 bases between the two germline ends. The germline V gene has CDR1 MNHEY and CDR2 SVGAGI. CDR3 in amino acids: CASTRAGSGNSPLHF. The CDR3, as DNA: TGTGCCAGCACTCGCGCAGGAAGTGGTAATTCACCCCTCCACTTT.

The chain carries TRBV6-5 and TRBJ2-7; D perhaps matches TRBD1 (5 bases). The CDR3 covers 13 residues. The V end lost 5 bases, the J end lost 1 base, and 9 bases lay between the germline ends. Germline V gene sequence: CDR1 MNHEY, CDR2 SVGAGI. The CDR3 region is CASSRRASYEQYF. CDR3 DNA: TGTGCCAGCAGTCGCAGGGCGTCCTACGAGCAGTACTTC.

Concerning this clone: The junction and the germline gene differ at one end; a read error may be behind it. The chain couples TRBV7-7 to TRBJ2-1; D perhaps matches TRBD2 (5 bases). Germline V CDR1 and CDR2: SSHAT, FNYEAQ (reference sequence). This CDR3 region has 15 residues. DNA of the CDR3: TGTGCTAGCAGCTTAGCGTGGGTTTGGTTGAATGAGCAGTTCTTC. Translated: CASSLAWVWLNEQFF.

Only one count was recorded for this clone. This rearrangement joins TRBV5-1 to TRBJ2-7; 12 bases agree with TRBD2. Germline V gene sequence: CDR1 SGHRS, CDR2 YFSETQ. The CDR3 spans 18 residues. Trimming at V came to 0 bases and at J to 0 bases, leaving 7 bases not matched to a gene. The CDR3 DNA reads as TGCGCCAGCAGCTTGGGCAGCCCGACTAGCGGGAGCTCCTACGAGCAGTACTTC. It codes for CASSLGSPTSGSSYEQYF.

The J gene is TRBJ2-5, the V gene TRBV2; D is tentatively TRBD1 or TRBD2 (6 bases each). V was shortened by 8 bases and J by 4 bases, with 20 bases between the two germline ends. In germline, CDR1 is SNHLY, CDR2 FYNNEI. The CDR3 totals 15 residues. The CDR3: CASRPDRGARETQYF. Written as DNA, the CDR3 is TGTGCCAGCCGTCCTGATAGGGGGGCACGAGAGACCCAGTACTTC.